The table lists the clone carrying this T cell receptor (beta chain) with a few counts. This specimen belongs to a study of shared clonotypes between healthy human individuals. Naive-designated CD8 cells lacked CD45RO, were positively enriched for CCR7, and omitted terminally differentiated effector memory CD45RA+ cells. Sequencing was performed with immunoSEQ multiplex PCR; in TCRdb, only in-frame clones are kept and a portion is missing. The sample contains around 700,000 clones, roughly nine tenths of which appear only once. The sequence was obtained from a man under 40 in good health. The sample taken for sequencing was naive CD8+ T cells sorted from blood.

The CDR3, as DNA: TGTGCCAGCAGCTTGGATCGGCAGACCTACAATGAGCAGTTCTTC. Residues: CASSLDRQTYNEQFF. The rearrangement joins TRBV7-8 to TRBJ2-1; no reliable D call. The CDR3 consists of 15 residues. Germline V lookup: CDR1 SGHVS, CDR2 FQNEAQ. The V and J ends lost 3 bases and 2 bases respectively, with 11 bases between them.